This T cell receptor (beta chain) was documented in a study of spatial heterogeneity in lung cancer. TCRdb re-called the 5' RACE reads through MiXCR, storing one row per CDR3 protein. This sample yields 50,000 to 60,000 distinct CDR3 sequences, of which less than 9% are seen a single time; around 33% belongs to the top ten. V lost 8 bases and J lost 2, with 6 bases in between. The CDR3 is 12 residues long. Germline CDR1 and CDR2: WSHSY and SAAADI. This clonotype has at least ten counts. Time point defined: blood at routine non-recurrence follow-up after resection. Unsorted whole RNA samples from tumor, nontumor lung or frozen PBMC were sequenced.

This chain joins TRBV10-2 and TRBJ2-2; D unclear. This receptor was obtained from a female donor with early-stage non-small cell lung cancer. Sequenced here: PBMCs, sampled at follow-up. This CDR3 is CASGPNTGELFF. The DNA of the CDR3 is TGCGCCAGCGGGCCCAACACCGGGGAGCTGTTTTTT.